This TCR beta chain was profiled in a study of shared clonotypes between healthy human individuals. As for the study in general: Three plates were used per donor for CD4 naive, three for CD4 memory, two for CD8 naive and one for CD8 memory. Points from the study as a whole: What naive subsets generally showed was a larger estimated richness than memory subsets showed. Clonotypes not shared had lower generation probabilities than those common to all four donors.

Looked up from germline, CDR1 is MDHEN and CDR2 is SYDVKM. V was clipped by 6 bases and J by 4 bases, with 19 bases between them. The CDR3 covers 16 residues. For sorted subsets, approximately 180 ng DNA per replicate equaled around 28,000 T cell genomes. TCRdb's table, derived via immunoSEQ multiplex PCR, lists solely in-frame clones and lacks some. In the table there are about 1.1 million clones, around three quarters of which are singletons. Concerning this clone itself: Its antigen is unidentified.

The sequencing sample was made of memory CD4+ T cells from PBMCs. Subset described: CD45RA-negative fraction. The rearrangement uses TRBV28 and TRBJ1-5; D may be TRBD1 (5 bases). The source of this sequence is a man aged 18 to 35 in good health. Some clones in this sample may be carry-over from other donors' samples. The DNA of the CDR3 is TGTGCCAGCAGATCATCCGGGGCCGGGGAAAATCAGCCCCAGCATTTT. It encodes CASRSSGAGENQPQHF.